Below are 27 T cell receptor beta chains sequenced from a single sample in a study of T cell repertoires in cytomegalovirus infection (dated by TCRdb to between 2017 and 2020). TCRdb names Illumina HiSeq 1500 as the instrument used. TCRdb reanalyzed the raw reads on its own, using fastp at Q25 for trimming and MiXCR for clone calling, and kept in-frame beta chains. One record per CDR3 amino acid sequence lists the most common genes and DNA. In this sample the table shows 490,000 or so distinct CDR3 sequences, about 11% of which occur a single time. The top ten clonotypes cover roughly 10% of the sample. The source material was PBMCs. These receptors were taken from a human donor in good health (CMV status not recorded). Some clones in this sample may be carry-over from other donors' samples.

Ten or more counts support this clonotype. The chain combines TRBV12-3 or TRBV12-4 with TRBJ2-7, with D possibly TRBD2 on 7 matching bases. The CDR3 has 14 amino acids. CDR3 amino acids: CATAAGGLSYEQYF. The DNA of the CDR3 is TGTGCTACAGCAGCCGGGGGGCTCTCCTACGAGCAGTACTTC.

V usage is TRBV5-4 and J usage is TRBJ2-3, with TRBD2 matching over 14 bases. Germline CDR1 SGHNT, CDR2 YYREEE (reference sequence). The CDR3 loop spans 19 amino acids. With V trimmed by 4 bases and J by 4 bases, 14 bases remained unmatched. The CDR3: CASSPRSGTSGSSADTQYF. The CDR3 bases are TGTGCCAGCAGCCCGAGGTCGGGGACTAGCGGGAGCAGCGCAGATACGCAGTATTTT. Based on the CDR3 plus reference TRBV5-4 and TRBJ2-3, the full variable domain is ETGVTQSPTHLIKTRGQQVTLRCSSQSGHNTVSWYQQALGQGPQFIFQYYREEENGRGNFPPRFSGLQFPNYSSELNVNALELDDSALYLCASSPRSGTSGSSADTQYFGPGTRLTVL.

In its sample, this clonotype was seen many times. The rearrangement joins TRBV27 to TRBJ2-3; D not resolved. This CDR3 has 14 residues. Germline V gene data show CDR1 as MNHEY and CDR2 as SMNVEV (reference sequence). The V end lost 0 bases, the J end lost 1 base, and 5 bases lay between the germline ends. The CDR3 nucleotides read TGTGCCAGCAGTTTATCGTGGGGCACAGATACGCAGTATTTT. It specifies CASSLSWGTDTQYF.

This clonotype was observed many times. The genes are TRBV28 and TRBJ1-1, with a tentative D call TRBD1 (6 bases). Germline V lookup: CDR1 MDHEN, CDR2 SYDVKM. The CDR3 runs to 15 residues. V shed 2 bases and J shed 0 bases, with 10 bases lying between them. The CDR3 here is CASSLVTGMNTEAFF. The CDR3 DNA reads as TGTGCCAGCAGTTTAGTGACAGGAATGAACACTGAAGCTTTCTTT.

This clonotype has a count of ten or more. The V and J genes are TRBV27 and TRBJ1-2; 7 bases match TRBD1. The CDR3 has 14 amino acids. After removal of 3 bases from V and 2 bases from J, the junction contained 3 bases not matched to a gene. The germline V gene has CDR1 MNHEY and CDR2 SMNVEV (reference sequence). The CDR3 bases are TGTGCCAGCAGTTTCTCGACAGGGAACTATGGCTACACCTTC. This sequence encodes CASSFSTGNYGYTF.

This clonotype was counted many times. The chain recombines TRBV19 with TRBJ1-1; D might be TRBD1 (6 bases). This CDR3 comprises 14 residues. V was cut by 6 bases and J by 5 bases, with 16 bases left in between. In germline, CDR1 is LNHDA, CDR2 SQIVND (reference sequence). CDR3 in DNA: TGTGCCAGTAGACCTACAGGGTCGGGAACTGAAGCTTTCTTT. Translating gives CASRPTGSGTEAFF.

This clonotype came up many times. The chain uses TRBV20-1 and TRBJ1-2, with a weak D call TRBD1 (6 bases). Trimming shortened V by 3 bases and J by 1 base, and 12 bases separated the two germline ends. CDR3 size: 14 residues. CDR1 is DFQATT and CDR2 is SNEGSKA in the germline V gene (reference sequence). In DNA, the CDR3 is TGCAGTGCTAGGGAGGGACACCTTAACTATGGCTACACCTTC. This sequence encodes CSAREGHLNYGYTF.

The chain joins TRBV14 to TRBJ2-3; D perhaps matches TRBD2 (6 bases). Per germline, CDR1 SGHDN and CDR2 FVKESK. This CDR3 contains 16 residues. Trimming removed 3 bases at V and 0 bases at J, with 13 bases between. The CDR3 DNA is TGTGCCAGCAGCCAGACGCTAGCGATAAGCACAGATACGCAGTATTTT. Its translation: CASSQTLAISTDTQYF.

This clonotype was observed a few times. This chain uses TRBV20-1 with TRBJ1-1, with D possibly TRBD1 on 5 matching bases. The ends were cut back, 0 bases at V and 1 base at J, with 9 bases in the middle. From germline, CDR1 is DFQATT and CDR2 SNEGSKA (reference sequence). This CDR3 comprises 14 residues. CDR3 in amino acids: CSARDDGGNTEAFF. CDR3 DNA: TGCAGTGCTAGAGATGACGGGGGGAACACTGAAGCTTTCTTT.

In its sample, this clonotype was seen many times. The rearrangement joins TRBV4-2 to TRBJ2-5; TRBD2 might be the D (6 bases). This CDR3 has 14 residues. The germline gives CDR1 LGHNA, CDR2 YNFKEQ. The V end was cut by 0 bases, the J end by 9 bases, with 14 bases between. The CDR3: CASSQDPSAAAQYF. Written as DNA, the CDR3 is TGTGCCAGCAGCCAAGATCCTAGCGCCGCGGCCCAGTACTTC.

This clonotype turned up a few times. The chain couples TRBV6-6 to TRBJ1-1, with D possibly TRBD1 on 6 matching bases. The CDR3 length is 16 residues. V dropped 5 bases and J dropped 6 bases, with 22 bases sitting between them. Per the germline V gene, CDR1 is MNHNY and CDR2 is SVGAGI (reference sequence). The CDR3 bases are TGTGCCAGCAGTACCGGGGGCCAGGGCATACCTGCTGAAGCTTTCTTT. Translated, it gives CASSTGGQGIPAEAFF.

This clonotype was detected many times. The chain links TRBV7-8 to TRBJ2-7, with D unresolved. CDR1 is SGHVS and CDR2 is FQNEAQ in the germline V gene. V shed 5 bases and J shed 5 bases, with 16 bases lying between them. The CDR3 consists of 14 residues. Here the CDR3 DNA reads TGTGCCAGCAGCCCGGGCCGAACTATACACGAGCAGTACTTC. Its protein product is CASSPGRTIHEQYF.

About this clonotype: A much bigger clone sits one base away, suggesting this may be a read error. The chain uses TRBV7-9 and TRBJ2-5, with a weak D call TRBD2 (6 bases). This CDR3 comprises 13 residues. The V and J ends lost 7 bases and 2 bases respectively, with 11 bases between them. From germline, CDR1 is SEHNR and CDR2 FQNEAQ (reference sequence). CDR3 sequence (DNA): TGTGCCAGCATCCGGGACTGGCAAGAGACCCAGTACTTC. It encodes CASIRDWQETQYF.

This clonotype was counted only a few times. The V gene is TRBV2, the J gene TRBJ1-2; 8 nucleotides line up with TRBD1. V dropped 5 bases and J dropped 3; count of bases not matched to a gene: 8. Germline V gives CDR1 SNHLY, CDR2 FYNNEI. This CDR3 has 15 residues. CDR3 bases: TGTGCCAGCAGTCAAGGACACAGGGGGGACTATGGCTACACCTTC. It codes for CASSQGHRGDYGYTF.

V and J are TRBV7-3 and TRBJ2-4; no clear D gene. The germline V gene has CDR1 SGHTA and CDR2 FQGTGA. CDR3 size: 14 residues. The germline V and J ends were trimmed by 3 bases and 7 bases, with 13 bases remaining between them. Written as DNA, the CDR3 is TGTGCCAGCAGCTTCTTTCCGTCAGGCAACATTCAGTACTTC. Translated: CASSFFPSGNIQYF.

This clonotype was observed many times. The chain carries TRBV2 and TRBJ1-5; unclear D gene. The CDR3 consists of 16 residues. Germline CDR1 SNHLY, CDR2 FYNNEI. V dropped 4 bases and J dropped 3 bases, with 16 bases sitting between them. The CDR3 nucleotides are TGTGCCAGCAGTGTAAGAGAAATAGATTTCAATCAGCCCCAGCATTTT. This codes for CASSVREIDFNQPQHF.

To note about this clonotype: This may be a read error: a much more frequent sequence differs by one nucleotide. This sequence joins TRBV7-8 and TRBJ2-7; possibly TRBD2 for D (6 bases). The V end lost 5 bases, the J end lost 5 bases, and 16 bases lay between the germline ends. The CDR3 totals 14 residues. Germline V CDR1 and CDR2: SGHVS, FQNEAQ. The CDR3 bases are TGTGCCAGCAGCACTCGACGGGGGATCAACGAGCAGTACTTC. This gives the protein CASSTRRGINEQYF.

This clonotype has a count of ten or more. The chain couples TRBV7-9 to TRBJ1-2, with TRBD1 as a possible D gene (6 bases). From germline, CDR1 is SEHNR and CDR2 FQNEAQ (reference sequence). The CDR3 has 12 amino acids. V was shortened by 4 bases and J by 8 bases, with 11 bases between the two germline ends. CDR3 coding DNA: TGTGCCAGCAGCTCGGGGGCAGGAGGCTACACCTTC. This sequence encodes CASSSGAGGYTF. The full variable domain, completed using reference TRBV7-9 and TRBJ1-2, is DTGVSQNPRHKITKRGQNVTFRCDPISEHNRLYWYRQTLGQGPEFLTYFQNEAQLEKSRLLSDRFSAERPKGSFSTLEIQRTEQGDSAMYLCASSSGAGGYTFGSGTRLTVV.

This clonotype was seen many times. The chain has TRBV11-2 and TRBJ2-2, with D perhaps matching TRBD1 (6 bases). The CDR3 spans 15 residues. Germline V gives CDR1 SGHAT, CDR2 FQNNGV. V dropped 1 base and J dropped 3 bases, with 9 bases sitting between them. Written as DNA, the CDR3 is TGTGCCAGCAGCTTAGGCCAGGGGTACACCGGGGAGCTGTTTTTT. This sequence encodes CASSLGQGYTGELFF.

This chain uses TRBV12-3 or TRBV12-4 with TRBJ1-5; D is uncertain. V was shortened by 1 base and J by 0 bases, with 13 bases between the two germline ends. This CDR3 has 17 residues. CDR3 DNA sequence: TGTGCCAGCAGTTTAGATTACTTGGCGAATAGCAATCAGCCCCAGCATTTT. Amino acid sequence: CASSLDYLANSNQPQHF.

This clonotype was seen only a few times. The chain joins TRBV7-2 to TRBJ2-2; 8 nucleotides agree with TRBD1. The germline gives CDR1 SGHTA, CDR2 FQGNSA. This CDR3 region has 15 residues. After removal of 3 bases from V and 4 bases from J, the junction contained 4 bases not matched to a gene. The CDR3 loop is CASSFRGQATGELFF. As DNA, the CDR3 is TGTGCCAGCAGCTTCAGGGGGCAGGCCACCGGGGAGCTGTTTTTT.

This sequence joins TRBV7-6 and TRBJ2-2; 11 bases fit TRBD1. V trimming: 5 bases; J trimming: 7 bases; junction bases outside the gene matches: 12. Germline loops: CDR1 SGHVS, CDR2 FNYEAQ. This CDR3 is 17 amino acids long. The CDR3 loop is CASSELPGQGVVGELFF. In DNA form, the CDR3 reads TGTGCCAGCAGCGAACTTCCGGGACAGGGGGTCGTCGGGGAGCTGTTTTTT.

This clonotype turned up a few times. Here the CDR3 reads CSVLRPGTQTYEQYF. In nucleotides, the CDR3 is TGCAGCGTTTTACGTCCCGGGACACAAACCTACGAGCAGTACTTC. The chain links TRBV29-1 to TRBJ2-7; D may be TRBD1 (6 bases). Trimming shortened V by 5 bases and J by 2 bases, and 19 bases separated the two germline ends. CDR1 is SQVTM, CDR2 ANQGSEA, per germline. The CDR3 is 15 amino acids.

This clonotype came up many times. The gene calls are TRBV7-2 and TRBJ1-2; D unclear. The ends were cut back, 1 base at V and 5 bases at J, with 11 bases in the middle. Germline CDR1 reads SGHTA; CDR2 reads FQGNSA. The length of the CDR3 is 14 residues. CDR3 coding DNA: TGTGCCAGCAGCTTAGGTGGGAAATCATATGGCTACACCTTC. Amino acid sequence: CASSLGGKSYGYTF. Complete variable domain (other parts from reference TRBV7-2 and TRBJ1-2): GAGVSQSPSNKVTEKGKDVELRCDPISGHTALYWYRQSLGQGLEFLIYFQGNSAPDKSGLPSDRFSAERTGGSVSTLTIQRTQQEDSAVYLCASSLGGKSYGYTFGSGTRLTVV.

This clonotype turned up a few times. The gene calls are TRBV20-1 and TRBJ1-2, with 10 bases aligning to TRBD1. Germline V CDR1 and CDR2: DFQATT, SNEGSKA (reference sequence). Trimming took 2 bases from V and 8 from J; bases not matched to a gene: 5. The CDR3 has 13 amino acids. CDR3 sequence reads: CSARPGQGSGYTF. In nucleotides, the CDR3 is TGCAGTGCTAGACCGGGACAGGGGTCCGGCTACACCTTC.

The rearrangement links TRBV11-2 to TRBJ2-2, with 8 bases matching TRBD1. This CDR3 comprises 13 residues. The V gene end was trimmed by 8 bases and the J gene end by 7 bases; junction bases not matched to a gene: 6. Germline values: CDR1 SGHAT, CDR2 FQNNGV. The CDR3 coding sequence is TGTGCCAGCGTCAGGGGGCAGGACGGGGAGCTGTTTTTT. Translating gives CASVRGQDGELFF.

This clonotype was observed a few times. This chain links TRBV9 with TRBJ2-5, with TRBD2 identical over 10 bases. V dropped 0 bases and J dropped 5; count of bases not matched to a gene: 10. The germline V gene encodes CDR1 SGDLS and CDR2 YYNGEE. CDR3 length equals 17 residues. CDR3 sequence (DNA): TGTGCCAGCAGCGTAGAGGGAAGCGGGAGGGCCGCGGAGACCCAGTACTTC. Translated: CASSVEGSGRAAETQYF.